This T cell receptor (beta chain) was recorded in a study of glioma-infiltrating T cells (TCRdb year 2016). In the study overall: Glioma tissue, non-neoplastic brain tissue and matched peripheral blood mononuclear cells were used as sources from which TCR alpha- and beta-chain repertoires were sequenced. To gauge divergence between tissue and blood T-cell populations, every tissue-infiltrating repertoire was compared against the peripheral blood repertoire from the same patient. Three low-grade glioma patients, seven to nine primary glioblastoma patients, and three non-glioma patients who contributed non-neoplastic brain tissue made up the paired cohort.

TCR alpha and beta CDR3 regions were amplified with the iRepertoire nested amplicon-rescue multiplex PCR (arm-PCR) platform from RNA. The input for one-step reverse transcription and amplification was roughly 100-450 ng of either tissue mRNA or PBMC total RNA. After bead purification, a secondary multiplex PCR added Illumina adapters, and libraries were gel-purified between 200 and 400 bp. Libraries carried internal 6-nucleotide barcodes used for demultiplexing. Sequencing of libraries was performed on an Illumina MiSeq with 2x220 or 2x250 nucleotide paired-end reads. As for the authors' bioinformatics: Paired reads were merged using FLASH 1.2.11 and were aligned to the GRCh37 human genome using BWA-MEM, after which TRA and TRB reads were extracted. For V and J assignment, an IMGT-derived reference of cassette sequences and CDR3 motifs that included pseudogenes was used. Reads were translated in three frames, and productive CDR3s were defined by a C…FGXG motif without stop codons. A clonotype was defined as a unique combination of a V-J cassette pair and a CDR3 amino acid sequence. Hamming distance filtering was applied to reads, with thresholds set by the sequence error rate of each sample in mapped regions. Starting from the raw public reads, TCRdb applied fastp trimming at Q25, assembled clones with MiXCR and retained in-frame beta chains. A single entry per CDR3 protein holds the most common genes and DNA from its merged rows. Clone size and V and J calls follow TCRdb, not the original study. The sample has about 130,000 distinct CDR3 sequences on record, roughly 23% of them singletons. Jointly, the top ten make up roughly 15% of the sample.

In its sample, this clonotype was seen many times. Its antigen target is currently unknown. Per-base qualities were not stored, and no clone one base away is much larger. Its CDR3 holds 13 amino acids, cysteine through phenylalanine. The sequence is cut down to CDR3 DNA, 39 bases in frame from base 1. Trimming takes 4 bases from V and 3 bases from J, and the germline ends sit 6 bases apart. For CDR1 and CDR2, the germline V gene lists MNHEY and SVGEGT. The paper as a whole reports these results and caveats: VJ-independent divergence between tissue and blood was found to be below expectation in non-neoplastic patients but above expectation in all gliomas, particularly low-grade gliomas. Only a very small number of CDR3 sequences turned up in both tissue and blood, a result put down to high CDR3 diversity combined with limited sampling. Group comparisons rested on small numbers: three non-neoplastic, three low-grade glioma and 7 or 8 glioblastoma patients.

The chain joins TRBV6-2 or TRBV6-3 to TRBJ2-2, with no D gene named confidently. The sequencing input was glioma tissue, nonneoplastic brain tissue, or PBMCs (not recorded which). The clonotype was recovered from a human donor with low-grade glioma or glioblastoma, undergoing nonglioma brain surgery, or in good health (not recorded which). The CDR3 here reads CASSFSDTGELFF. The DNA sequence is as follows: TGTGCCAGCAGTTTCAGCGACACCGGGGAGCTGTTTTTT.